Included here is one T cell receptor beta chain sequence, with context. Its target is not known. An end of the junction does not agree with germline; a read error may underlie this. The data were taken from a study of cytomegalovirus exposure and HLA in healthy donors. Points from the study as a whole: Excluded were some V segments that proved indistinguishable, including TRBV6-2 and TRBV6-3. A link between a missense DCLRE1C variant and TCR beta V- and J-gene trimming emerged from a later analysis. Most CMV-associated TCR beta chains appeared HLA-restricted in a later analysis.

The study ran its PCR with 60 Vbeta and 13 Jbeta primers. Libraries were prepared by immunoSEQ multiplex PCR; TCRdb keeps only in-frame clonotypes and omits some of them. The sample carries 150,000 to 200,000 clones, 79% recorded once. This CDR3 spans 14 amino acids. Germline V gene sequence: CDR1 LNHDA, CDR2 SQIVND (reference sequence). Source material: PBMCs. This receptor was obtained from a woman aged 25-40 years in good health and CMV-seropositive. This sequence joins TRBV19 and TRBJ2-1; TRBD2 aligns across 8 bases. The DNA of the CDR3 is TGTGCCAGCAACCCCGGGACTAGTCTACATGAACAGTTCTTC. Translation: CASNPGTSLHEQFF.